These 18 T cell receptor beta chains came from one sample sequenced in a study of regulatory T cells in long-lasting Graves disease. TCR beta libraries were built with iRepertoire HTBI primers and Arm-PCR of CDR3 regions. TCRdb re-called the multiplex PCR reads with MiXCR, one entry per CDR3 protein. The table has roughly 500,000 distinct CDR3 sequences, roughly 15% seen once. The time point: newly diagnosed GD, antithyroid drugs for less than 3 months. The TCR library was made from RNA extracted from PBMCs. These data were likewise used in another study, on T cells in Graves' hyperthyroidism and ophthalmopathy.

Sequenced material: peripheral blood mononuclear cells (PBMCs), taken at new diagnosis, from a patient treated with antithyroid drugs. The receptors stem from a woman aged 45-65 years with Graves disease.

This clonotype showed up many times. The chain is built from TRBV2 and TRBJ1-6; D is unresolved. CDR1 is SNHLY, CDR2 FYNNEI, per germline. V dropped 6 bases and J dropped 9 bases, with 12 bases sitting between them. CDR3 length: 13 amino acids. The CDR3 DNA reads as TGTGCCAGCAGGAGGGAGGTTGGTTCACCCCTCCACTTT. Amino acids: CASRREVGSPLHF.

The gene calls are TRBV18 and TRBJ2-2; 9 positions match TRBD1. The junction had 5 bases not matched to a gene; V was cut back by 0 bases and J by 3 bases. Germline CDR1 reads KGHSH; CDR2 reads LQKENI. CDR3 size: 17 residues. CDR3 nucleotides: TGTGCCAGCTCACCACCGGAGGGACAGGGACACACCGGGGAGCTGTTTTTT. Translation: CASSPPEGQGHTGELFF.

This clonotype came up many times. The chain combines TRBV29-1 with TRBJ2-7; 14 nucleotides match TRBD2. Germline CDR1 and CDR2: SQVTM and ANQGSEA. This CDR3 region has 15 residues. The J segment lost 6 bases and the V segment lost 5 bases, leaving 9 bases of the junction unmatched. The CDR3 sequence: CSVTGTSGRTPEQYF. In nucleotides, the CDR3 is TGCAGCGTTACCGGGACTAGCGGGAGAACGCCCGAGCAGTACTTC.

This clonotype was seen ten or more times. An end of the junction differs from the germline gene, which may be a read error. This chain joins TRBV2 and TRBJ2-7; TRBD2 matches 8 bases. This CDR3 is 14 amino acids long. CDR1 and CDR2 (germline): SNHLY, FYNNEI. CDR3 nucleotides: TGTGCCAGCGAAGAAGCGGGAGTCTCCCACGAGCAGTACTTC. It encodes CASEEAGVSHEQYF. Looking up the rest from reference TRBV2 and TRBJ2-7 gives the full variable domain: EPEVTQTPSHQVTQMGQEVILRCVPISNHLYFYWYRQILGQKVEFLVSFYNNEISEKSEIFDDQFSVERPDGSNFTLKIRSTKLEDSAMYFCASEEAGVSHEQYFGPGTRLTVT.

This clonotype occurred many times. The CDR3 DNA is TGTGCCAGCAGCCTTAGACAGGCCCAACCGGGAAAACTGTTTTTT. Translation: CASSLRQAQPGKLFF. V gene TRBV11-2 combines with J gene TRBJ1-4; D is perhaps TRBD1 (6 bases). The V gene lost 5 bases and the J gene lost 10 bases, with 20 bases spanning the gap. This CDR3 has 15 amino acids. Germline values: CDR1 SGHAT, CDR2 FQNNGV.

This clonotype was detected ten times or more. This chain connects TRBV28 to TRBJ2-3, with unresolved D. There are 16 residues in the CDR3. Germline CDR1 MDHEN, CDR2 SYDVKM. V was clipped by 3 bases and J by 3 bases, with 16 bases between them. Here the CDR3 DNA reads TGTGCCAGCAGTTTTATGGCCGTGCGCCGGACAGATACGCAGTATTTT. This translates into CASSFMAVRRTDTQYF.

This clonotype has at least ten counts. This chain joins TRBV29-1 and TRBJ2-5, with D unresolved. This CDR3 has 10 amino acids. Germline V gene data show CDR1 as SQVTM and CDR2 as ANQGSEA. The V end was cut by 7 bases, the J end by 3 bases, with 6 bases between. Here the CDR3 DNA reads TGCAGCGCCGTCAAAGAGACCCAGTACTTC. This sequence encodes CSAVKETQYF. Drawing the rest from reference TRBV29-1 and TRBJ2-5, the complete variable domain is SAVISQKPSRDICQRGTSLTIQCQVDSQVTMMFWYRQQPGQSLTLIATANQGSEATYESGFVIDKFPISRPNLTFSTLTVSNMSPEDSSIYLCSAVKETQYFGPGTRLLVL.

Ten or more counts support this clonotype. V gene TRBV30 combines with J gene TRBJ2-1, with 7 nucleotides matching TRBD1. Germline CDR1 and CDR2: GTSNPN and SVGIG (reference sequence). CDR3 length: 14 amino acids. Germline trimming cut 3 bases from V and 2 bases from J; bases unmatched to any gene: 4. CDR3 DNA sequence: TGTGCCTGGAGCGACAGGGTTACCTACAATGAGCAGTTCTTC. Its protein product is CAWSDRVTYNEQFF.

This clonotype was seen a few times. This chain links TRBV30 with TRBJ1-1, with 7 bases identical to TRBD1. Germline V lookup: CDR1 GTSNPN, CDR2 SVGIG (reference sequence). This CDR3 contains 14 residues. J gave up 3 bases and V 0 bases, and 4 bases lay outside the gene matches. The CDR3, as DNA: TGTGCCTGGAGTGTAGGAGGGGGCTACACTGAAGCTTTCTTT. Translation gives CAWSVGGGYTEAFF.

The chain links TRBV4-2 to TRBJ2-3; 12 nucleotides align to TRBD2. Germline V lookup: CDR1 LGHNA, CDR2 YNFKEQ. Trimming removed 1 base from V and 4 bases from J; junction bases left unmatched: 3. CDR3 length equals 16 residues. Here the CDR3 DNA reads TGTGCCAGCAGCCAAGTGACTAGCGGGAGTGCAGATACGCAGTATTTT. Amino acids: CASSQVTSGSADTQYF.

A remark on this clonotype: A far larger clone is off by one base, so a read error is likely. V and J are TRBV28 and TRBJ1-4; the D is unclear. Trimming took 2 bases from V and 6 from J, leaving 10 bases between them. Germline values: CDR1 MDHEN, CDR2 SYDVKM. This CDR3 comprises 14 residues. The CDR3 DNA is TGTGCCAGCAGTTTACGGGGAGGATATGAAAAACTGTTTTTT. Protein sequence: CASSLRGGYEKLFF.

This rearrangement joins TRBV9 to TRBJ2-7; D call uncertain. Per the germline V gene, CDR1 is SGDLS and CDR2 is YYNGEE. V was cut by 0 bases and J by 2 bases, with 12 bases left in between. This CDR3 has 15 residues. CDR3 region: CASSVENRPTYEQYF. DNA for the CDR3: TGTGCCAGCAGCGTAGAGAACAGACCAACCTACGAGCAGTACTTC.

This clonotype was counted many times. The chain uses TRBV5-5 and TRBJ1-2; TRBD1 might be the D (6 bases). V lost 2 bases, J lost 7 bases, and 21 bases lay in between. This CDR3 spans 16 amino acids. Germline V lookup: CDR1 SGHKS, CDR2 YYEKEE (reference sequence). CDR3 coding DNA: TGTGCCAGCAGCTTTGAGCCGGACAGCCGCTTTGGTGGCTACACCTTC. Its protein is CASSFEPDSRFGGYTF.

This clonotype has ten or more counts. The V gene is TRBV28, the J gene TRBJ1-5; no clear D gene. Trimming shortened V by 3 bases and J by 7 bases, and 13 bases separated the two germline ends. The germline V gene encodes CDR1 MDHEN and CDR2 SYDVKM. The CDR3 sequence is 14 residues long. This CDR3 reads CASSFLGFGQPQHF. The CDR3 bases are TGTGCCAGCAGTTTCTTGGGGTTCGGGCAGCCCCAGCATTTT.

This clonotype was recorded a few times. The chain joins TRBV30 to TRBJ2-2; 8 bases are shared with TRBD1. The ends lost 3 bases at V and 8 bases at J; junction bases unmatched: 14. Germline assignment: CDR1 GTSNPN and CDR2 SVGIG (reference sequence). CDR3 length: 16 residues. As DNA, the CDR3 is TGTGCCTGGAGCTTCCGGTGGGGACAGGTTTTGGGGGAGCTGTTTTTT. Translation gives CAWSFRWGQVLGELFF.

J is TRBJ1-4 and V is TRBV4-1; TRBD1 aligns across 11 bases. Trimming at V came to 4 bases and at J to 7 bases, leaving 8 bases not matched to a gene. From germline, CDR1 is MGHRA and CDR2 YSYEKL. The CDR3 length is 16 residues. DNA for the CDR3: TGCGCCAGCAGCCTATCGGGACAGGGGGAACTTGAAAAACTGTTTTTT. Protein product: CASSLSGQGELEKLFF.

This clonotype was recorded many times. The V gene is TRBV7-8, the J gene TRBJ2-2; possibly TRBD2 for D (6 bases). V lost 5 bases to trimming and J lost 6 bases, with 10 bases between them. The CDR3 is 13 amino acids. Germline V gene lookup returns CDR1 SGHVS and CDR2 FQNEAQ. The CDR3 loop is CASSPGVSGELFF. In DNA form, the CDR3 reads TGTGCCAGCAGCCCGGGAGTGTCCGGGGAGCTGTTTTTT. The entire variable domain, with the rest obtained from reference TRBV7-8 and TRBJ2-2, is as follows: GAGVSQSPRYKVAKRGQDVALRCDPISGHVSLFWYQQALGQGPEFLTYFQNEAQLDKSGLPSDRFFAERPEGSVSTLKIQRTQQEDSAVYLCASSPGVSGELFFGEGSRLTVL.

The sample holds many counts of this clonotype. The V gene is TRBV24-1, the J gene TRBJ2-5, with 11 bases fitting TRBD2. V gave up 5 bases and J gave up 2 bases; unmatched junction bases: 3. Per germline, CDR1 KGHDR and CDR2 SFDVKD. This CDR3 region has 15 residues. The CDR3 DNA follows: TGTGCCACCAGTGCGACTAGCGGGACGCAAGAGACCCAGTACTTC. It specifies CATSATSGTQETQYF.